The present entry profiles one T cell receptor (beta chain) with its context. In germline, CDR1 is SQVTM, CDR2 ANQGSEA. This CDR3 comprises 14 residues. The V segment lost 7 bases and the J segment 7 bases; nucleotides outside the gene matches: 14. Repertoires were generated with immunoSEQ multiplex PCR, while TCRdb's copy carries only in-frame clones and drops some. This table has about 320,000 clones, roughly 90% appearing once. The data are from a study of blood T cell repertoires in COVID-19. Study-level background: The United States, Italy and Spain supplied acute and convalescent COVID-19 samples.

It was within 2 weeks before study entry that exposed participants met a COVID-19 case. This receptor was identified in a woman aged 30 to 39 who had been exposed to COVID-19. The chain recombines TRBV29-1 with TRBJ2-7; 9 bases are a match to TRBD1. Sequencing was carried out using PBMCs or T cells enriched from blood (not recorded which). Here the CDR3 reads CSALQGAARGEQYF. CDR3 in DNA: TGCAGCGCCTTACAGGGGGCGGCTCGCGGGGAGCAGTACTTC.